These 24 T cell receptor beta chains originate from one sample sequenced in a study of T cells in Graves' hyperthyroidism and ophthalmopathy. The source material, RNA transcripts, was used to amplify TCR beta CDR3 regions. During a first-round RT-PCR of the TCR CDR3, the HTBI primer set was used. TCRdb ran MiXCR on the multiplex PCR reads and lists one entry per CDR3 protein. This table holds around 280,000 distinct CDR3 sequences, approximately 13% found once. The sample taken for sequencing was blood. These receptors were taken from a woman in her thirties or forties with Graves' hyperthyroidism.

This clonotype was seen ten or more times. The rearrangement uses TRBV3-1 and TRBJ2-3; 12 nucleotides align to TRBD2. Germline V gene lookup returns CDR1 LGHDT and CDR2 YNNKEL (reference sequence). The CDR3 consists of 15 residues. Trimming took 1 base from V and 5 from J; bases not matched to a gene: 1. The CDR3 region is CASSQGLAGVDTQYF. The CDR3 bases are TGTGCCAGCAGCCAAGGACTAGCGGGAGTAGATACGCAGTATTTT.

This clonotype was found many times. The chain combines TRBV11-2 with TRBJ2-7; possibly TRBD1 or TRBD2 for D (5 bases each). Germline V gene data show CDR1 as SGHAT and CDR2 as FQNNGV. V lost 1 base and J lost 2, with 18 bases in between. This CDR3 comprises 17 residues. The CDR3 protein is CASSLVPGRVGAYEQYF. CDR3 in DNA: TGTGCCAGCAGCTTAGTCCCCGGCAGGGTGGGGGCCTACGAGCAGTACTTC.

This clonotype was found many times. This chain connects TRBV6-1 to TRBJ2-5; perhaps TRBD1 as D (5 bases). Trimming removed 5 bases from V and 3 bases from J, with 10 bases in between. The length of the CDR3 is 13 residues. CDR1 MNHNS and CDR2 SASEGT come from the germline V gene. CDR3 protein: CASSFDREETQYF. Written as DNA, the CDR3 is TGTGCCAGCAGTTTTGACAGAGAAGAGACCCAGTACTTC.

This clonotype was counted a single time. The V call is TRBV2, the J call TRBJ2-3; 9 bases match TRBD2. Germline V gene sequence: CDR1 SNHLY, CDR2 FYNNEI. The V segment lost 4 bases and the J segment 2 bases; nucleotides outside the gene matches: 7. The CDR3 is made up of 16 amino acids. CDR3: CASSGGVAGATDTQYF. CDR3 sequence (DNA): TGTGCCAGCAGTGGAGGGGTAGCGGGGGCCACAGATACGCAGTATTTT.

At least ten counts were recorded for this clonotype. V gene TRBV7-2 combines with J gene TRBJ2-1; possibly TRBD1 or TRBD2 for D (6 bases each). Germline V lookup: CDR1 SGHTA, CDR2 FQGNSA. CDR3 length: 16 residues. Trimming took off 0 bases at V and 0 bases at J, with 9 bases between the two ends. The CDR3, as DNA: TGTGCCAGCAGCTTAGCAAGGGGGGTCTCCTACAATGAGCAGTTCTTC. Protein: CASSLARGVSYNEQFF.

The chain links TRBV11-2 to TRBJ2-5, with D perhaps matching TRBD1 or TRBD2 (5 bases each). CDR1 and CDR2 from the germline V gene are SGHAT and FQNNGV. This CDR3 is built from 12 residues. Between the trimmed V and J ends, which lost 1 base and 13 bases, there was a span of 13 bases. CDR3: CASSLVGEIRYF. In DNA, the CDR3 is TGTGCCAGCAGCTTAGTAGGGGAGATTCGGTACTTC.

This clonotype was recorded at least ten times. This chain joins TRBV28 and TRBJ1-2, with TRBD1 as a possible D gene (5 bases). CDR1 and CDR2 from the germline V gene are MDHEN and SYDVKM. Trimming stripped 3 bases from V and 3 bases from J, with 14 bases between. The CDR3 contains 15 residues. CDR3 nucleotides: TGTGCCAGCAGTTTCGGCAGCAGGGTTGACTATGGCTACACCTTC. Residues: CASSFGSRVDYGYTF.

In its sample, this clonotype was seen many times. The CDR3 reads CASSLGVSPLHF. The CDR3 DNA sequence: TGTGCCAGCAGTTTGGGGGTTTCACCCCTCCACTTT. The chain recombines TRBV27 with TRBJ1-6; D is perhaps TRBD1 (5 bases). CDR3 size: 12 residues. V was clipped by 3 bases and J by 9 bases, with 6 bases between them. Germline CDR1 and CDR2: MNHEY and SMNVEV (reference sequence).

Only a few counts were recorded for this clonotype. V gene TRBV3-1 combines with J gene TRBJ2-7, with 7 positions matching TRBD1. CDR3 length equals 14 residues. Germline assignment: CDR1 LGHDT and CDR2 YNNKEL (reference sequence). Trimming cost V 1 base and J 3 bases; bases outside gene matches: 3. CDR3 DNA: TGTGCCAGCAGCCAAGGGGACAGTTTCTACGAGCAGTACTTC. It yields the protein CASSQGDSFYEQYF.

This clonotype showed up many times. This chain links TRBV15 with TRBJ2-3; TRBD1 matches 8 bases. The CDR3 has 16 residues. CDR1 and CDR2 (germline): LNHNV, YYDKDF (reference sequence). V lost 0 bases, J lost 1 base, and 3 bases stayed unmatched. The CDR3 DNA follows: TGTGCCACCAGCAGAGACAGGGGGCGCGGCACAGATACGCAGTATTTT. This gives the protein CATSRDRGRGTDTQYF. Filled out from reference TRBV15 and TRBJ2-3, the complete variable domain reads DAMVIQNPRYQVTQFGKPVTLSCSQTLNHNVMYWYQQKSSQAPKLLFHYYDKDFNNEADTPDNFQSRRPNTSFCFLDIRSPGLGDTAMYLCATSRDRGRGTDTQYFGPGTRLTVL.

This clonotype was seen ten or more times. This sequence joins TRBV19 and TRBJ2-7; D is perhaps TRBD1 (6 bases). Germline CDR1 LNHDA, CDR2 SQIVND (reference sequence). V was shortened by 3 bases and J by 3 bases, with 9 bases between the two germline ends. CDR3 length: 13 residues. Here the CDR3 reads CASSMKQGYEQYF. CDR3 DNA sequence: TGTGCCAGTAGTATGAAACAGGGCTACGAGCAGTACTTC.

This clonotype was detected ten times or more. J is TRBJ1-2 and V is TRBV12-3 or TRBV12-4; 8 bases fit TRBD1. After removal of 5 bases from V and 8 bases from J, the junction contained 10 bases not matched to a gene. The CDR3 totals 14 residues. CDR3 in DNA: TGTGCCAGCAGTCCCGCGGACAGGGTGGGGGGCTACACCTTC. Protein: CASSPADRVGGYTF.

The chain recombines TRBV19 with TRBJ2-1, with D perhaps assigned TRBD1 or TRBD2 (5 bases each). The CDR3 totals 13 residues. Trimming removed 8 bases at V and 6 bases at J, with 14 bases between. Looked up from germline, CDR1 is LNHDA and CDR2 is SQIVND (reference sequence). CDR3 loop: CASRIGGSNEQFF. The CDR3 DNA reads TGTGCCAGTCGGATTGGGGGATCCAATGAGCAGTTCTTC. Complete variable domain (other parts from reference TRBV19 and TRBJ2-1): DGGITQSPKYLFRKEGQNVTLSCEQNLNHDAMYWYRQDPGQGLRLIYYSQIVNDFQKGDIAEGYSVSREKKESFPLTVTSAQKNPTAFYLCASRIGGSNEQFFGPGTRLTVL.

This clonotype was detected ten times or more. The chain joins TRBV2 to TRBJ2-5; D ambiguous. In germline, CDR1 is SNHLY, CDR2 FYNNEI. The CDR3 length is 13 residues. Trimming pared 6 bases from V and 4 bases from J, leaving 12 bases between. DNA for the CDR3: TGTGCCAGCAGCTTTGATCCTTTAGAGACCCAGTACTTC. It encodes CASSFDPLETQYF.

This clonotype was observed many times. The CDR3 DNA reads TGTGCCAGCAAAGCCGAAAGCTCCTACAATGAGCAGTTCTTC. It yields the protein CASKAESSYNEQFF. The V gene is TRBV5-5, the J gene TRBJ2-1, with D hard to call. CDR1 is SGHKS and CDR2 is YYEKEE in the germline V gene (reference sequence). V lost 6 bases and J 0 bases, leaving 10 bases between the germline ends. CDR3 length: 14 amino acids.

This clonotype has ten or more counts. The chain is built from TRBV4-1 and TRBJ1-3; TRBD1 agrees at 8 bases. This CDR3 is 14 amino acids long. V dropped 0 bases and J dropped 7; count of bases not matched to a gene: 2. Germline-derived CDR1 and CDR2 are MGHRA and YSYEKL. The CDR3 here is CASSQEAGGNTIYF. The CDR3 nucleotides are TGCGCCAGCAGCCAAGAGGCAGGGGGCAACACCATATATTTT.

This chain uses TRBV6-1 with TRBJ1-1; 7 nucleotides agree with TRBD1. The CDR3 runs 13 residues. The J segment lost 7 bases and the V segment lost 4 bases, leaving 6 bases of the junction unmatched. Germline CDR1 and CDR2: MNHNS and SASEGT. The CDR3 loop is CASSGDRAGEAFF. The CDR3 coding sequence is TGTGCCAGCAGTGGTGACAGGGCGGGTGAAGCTTTCTTT.

The V and J genes are TRBV6-2 or TRBV6-3 and TRBJ1-3; D unresolved. This CDR3 is 15 amino acids long. CDR1 and CDR2 (germline): MNHEY, SVGEGT. V lost 0 bases, J lost 4 bases, and 10 bases lay in between. The CDR3 sequence: CASSYSMRRGNTIYF. In DNA form, the CDR3 reads TGTGCCAGCAGTTACTCGATGAGGCGGGGAAACACCATATATTTT.

This clonotype appeared many times. This chain links TRBV20-1 with TRBJ1-2; 9 positions match TRBD1. In germline, CDR1 is DFQATT, CDR2 SNEGSKA (reference sequence). The V and J ends lost 2 bases and 4 bases, in that order; junction bases with no gene match: 11. This CDR3 has 16 amino acids. The CDR3, as DNA: TGCAGTGCTAGAAGGTCCGGGGACAGGGTGGGCTATGGCTACACCTTC. Residues: CSARRSGDRVGYGYTF.

This clonotype was picked up a small number of times. This chain links TRBV3-1 with TRBJ2-5; 9 nucleotides line up with TRBD2. J was trimmed by 2 bases and V by 3 bases; bases with no gene match: 1. CDR3 length: 14 residues. Per germline, CDR1 LGHDT and CDR2 YNNKEL (reference sequence). This chain's CDR3 is CASSQAGGQETQYF. The DNA of the CDR3 is TGTGCCAGCAGCCAGGCGGGGGGGCAAGAGACCCAGTACTTC.

The table lists this clonotype with a few counts. This sequence joins TRBV6-5 and TRBJ2-7, with 7 bases matching TRBD1. This CDR3 contains 16 residues. The V gene end was trimmed by 0 bases and the J gene end by 1 base; junction bases not matched to a gene: 6. Germline V lookup: CDR1 MNHEY, CDR2 SVGAGI. CDR3 nucleotide sequence: TGTGCCAGCAGTTACTCGGCAGGGGGACCTTCCTACGAGCAGTACTTC. Its translation: CASSYSAGGPSYEQYF.

This clonotype was observed at least ten times. The rearrangement links TRBV27 to TRBJ1-5; 8 positions match TRBD1. There are 14 residues in the CDR3. V lost 5 bases to trimming and J lost 7 bases; unmatched junction nucleotides: 7. Looked up from germline, CDR1 is MNHEY and CDR2 is SMNVEV (reference sequence). The chain's CDR3 is CASSRTGSGQPQHF. The CDR3 DNA reads TGTGCCAGCAGTCGGACAGGGTCAGGGCAGCCCCAGCATTTT.

This clonotype was seen more than once but under ten times. V is TRBV7-9 and J is TRBJ2-7, with 8 bases fitting TRBD1. Germline lookup yields CDR1 SEHNR and CDR2 FQNEAQ (reference sequence). The J segment lost 5 bases and the V segment lost 3 bases, leaving 6 bases of the junction unmatched. The CDR3 runs to 14 residues. This CDR3 reads CASSFDRGFDEQYF. For the CDR3, the DNA is TGTGCCAGCAGCTTCGACAGGGGATTTGACGAGCAGTACTTC.

In its sample, this clonotype was seen once. Since a much larger clone is just one base distant, this may be a read error. This chain joins TRBV29-1 and TRBJ2-3, with a weak D call TRBD2 (5 bases). Trimming removed 6 bases at V and 5 bases at J, with 18 bases between. Germline V gives CDR1 SQVTM, CDR2 ANQGSEA. This CDR3 spans 14 amino acids. The CDR3 DNA reads TGCAGCGTGGTCCTGCCGGGGAACATAGATACGCAGTATTTT. This encodes CSVVLPGNIDTQYF.